The source of this T cell receptor (beta chain) is a study of tumor and adjacent non-tumor tissue in lung cancer. Unmatched junction bases numbered 15, after V lost 11 bases and J lost 8 bases. The CDR3 is 17 residues long. In germline, CDR1 is SEHNR, CDR2 FQNEAQ (reference sequence). TCRbeta libraries were built with three rounds of nested PCR, modified from ARM-PCR. TCRdb reprocessed the multiplex PCR reads via MiXCR and lists one record per CDR3 protein. The profile shows over 130,000 distinct CDR3 sequences, around 66% of them singletons. The template was RNA from unsorted bulk tissue. The receptor's source is a man aged 60 to 69 with small cell lung cancer. V gene TRBV7-9 combines with J gene TRBJ2-1; 16 bases are a match to TRBD2. What was sequenced was lung tumor tissue. CDR3 amino acids: CARCLGTSGRAEDEQFF. CDR3 DNA: TGTGCCCGCTGCTTAGGGACTAGCGGGAGGGCCGAGGATGAGCAGTTCTTC.